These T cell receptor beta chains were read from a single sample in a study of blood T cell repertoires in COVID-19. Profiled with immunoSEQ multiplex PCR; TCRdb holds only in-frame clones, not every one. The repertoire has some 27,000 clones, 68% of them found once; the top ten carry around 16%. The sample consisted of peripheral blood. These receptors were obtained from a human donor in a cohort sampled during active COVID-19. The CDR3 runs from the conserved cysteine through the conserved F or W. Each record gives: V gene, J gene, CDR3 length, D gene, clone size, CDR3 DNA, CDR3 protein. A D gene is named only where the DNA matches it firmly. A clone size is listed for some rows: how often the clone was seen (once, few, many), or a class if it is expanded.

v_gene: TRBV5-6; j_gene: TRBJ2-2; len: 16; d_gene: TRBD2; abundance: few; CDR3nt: TGTGCCAGCAGCTTGGGTAGCGGGACCGATACCGGGGAGCTGTTTTTT; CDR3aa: CASSLGSGTDTGELFF
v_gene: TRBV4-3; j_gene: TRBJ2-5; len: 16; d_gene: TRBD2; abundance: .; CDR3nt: TGCGCCAGCAGCCAAGATGGACTAGCGGGGGGAGAGACCCAGTACTTC; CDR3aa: CASSQDGLAGGETQYF
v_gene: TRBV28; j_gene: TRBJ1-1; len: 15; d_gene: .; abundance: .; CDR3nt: TGTGCCAGCAGTTTAGTGGAGGGATCGAACACTGAAGCTTTCTTT; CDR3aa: CASSLVEGSNTEAFF
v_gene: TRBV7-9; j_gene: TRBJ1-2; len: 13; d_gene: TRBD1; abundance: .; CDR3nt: TGTGCCAGCAGATCGACAGGGAACTATGGCTACACCTTC; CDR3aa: CASRSTGNYGYTF
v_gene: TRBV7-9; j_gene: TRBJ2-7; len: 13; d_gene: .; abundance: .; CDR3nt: TGTGCCAGCAGCCGACTGAACGCCTACGAGCAGTACTTC; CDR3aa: CASSRLNAYEQYF
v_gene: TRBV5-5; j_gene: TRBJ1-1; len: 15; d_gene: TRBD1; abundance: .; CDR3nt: TGTGCCAGCAGCCCTAGGACAGGGGAGGGGACTGAAGCTTTCTTT; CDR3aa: CASSPRTGEGTEAFF
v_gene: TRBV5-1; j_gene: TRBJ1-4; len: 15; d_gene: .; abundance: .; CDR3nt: TGCGCCAGCAAGGGGACAACATCAACTAATGAAAAACTGTTTTTT; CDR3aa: CASKGTTSTNEKLFF
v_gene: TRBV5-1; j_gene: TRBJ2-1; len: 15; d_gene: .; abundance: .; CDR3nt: TGCGCCAGCAGCTTGGGCGGGACAGCCTACAATGAGCAGTTCTTC; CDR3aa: CASSLGGTAYNEQFF
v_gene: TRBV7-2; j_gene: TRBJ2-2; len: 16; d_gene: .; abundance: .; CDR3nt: TGTGCCAGCAGCCCCTGGTCCCTAGAAGCGGCCGGGGAGCTGTTTTTT; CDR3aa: CASSPWSLEAAGELFF
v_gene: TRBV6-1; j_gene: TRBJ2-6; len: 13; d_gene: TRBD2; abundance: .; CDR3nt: TGTGCCAGCAGTGAAGCGGGGAGGGGCGGCCTGACTTTC; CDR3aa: CASSEAGRGGLTF
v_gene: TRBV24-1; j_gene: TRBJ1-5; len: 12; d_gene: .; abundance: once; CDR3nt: TGTGCCACCAGTGATTCGGACAGCACCTGGCATTTT; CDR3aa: CATSDSDSTWHF
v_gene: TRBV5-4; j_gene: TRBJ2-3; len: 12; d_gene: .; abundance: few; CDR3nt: TGTGCCAGCAGCTTGGCGGGCGGGTTGGGGTATTTT; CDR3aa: CASSLAGGLGYF
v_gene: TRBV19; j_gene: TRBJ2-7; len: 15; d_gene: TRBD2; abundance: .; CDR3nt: TGTGCCAGTAGTCAACGGACTAGCCGATCCTACGAGCAGTACTTC; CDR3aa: CASSQRTSRSYEQYF
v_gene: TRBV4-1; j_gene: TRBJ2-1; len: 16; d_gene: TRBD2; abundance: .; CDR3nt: TGCGCCAGCAGCCAACAGGGACTAGCGGGAGTGGATGAGCAGTTCTTC; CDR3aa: CASSQQGLAGVDEQFF
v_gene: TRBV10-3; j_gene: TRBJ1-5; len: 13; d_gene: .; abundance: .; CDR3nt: TGTGCCATCAGTGACAGGGAGGATCAGCCCCAGCATTTT; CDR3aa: CAISDREDQPQHF
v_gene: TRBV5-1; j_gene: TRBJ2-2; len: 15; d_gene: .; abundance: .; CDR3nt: TGCGCCAGCAGCTTGCGGGGATCCGTCACCGGGGAGCTGTTTTTT; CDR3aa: CASSLRGSVTGELFF
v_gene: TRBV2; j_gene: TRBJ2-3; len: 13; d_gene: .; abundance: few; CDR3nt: TGTGCCAGCAGCGACCGGGGAACAGATACGCAGTATTTT; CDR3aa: CASSDRGTDTQYF
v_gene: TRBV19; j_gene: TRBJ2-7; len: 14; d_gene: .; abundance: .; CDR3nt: TGTGCCAGTAGTATAGTAACCGAGGGAGGCGAGCAGTACTTC; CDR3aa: CASSIVTEGGEQYF
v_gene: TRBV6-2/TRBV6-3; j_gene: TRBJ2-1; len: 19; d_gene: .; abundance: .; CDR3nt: TGTGCCAGCAGTTACAGAATGGGAGCTGCATCGAGCTCCTACAATGAGCAGTTCTTC; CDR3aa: CASSYRMGAASSSYNEQFF
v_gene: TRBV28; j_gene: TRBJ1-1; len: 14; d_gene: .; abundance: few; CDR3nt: TGTGCCAGCAGTTTGGCAGGGGTGAACACTGAAGCTTTCTTT; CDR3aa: CASSLAGVNTEAFF
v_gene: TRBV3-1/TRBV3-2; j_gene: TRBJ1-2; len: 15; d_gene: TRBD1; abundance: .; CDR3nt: TGTGCCAGCAGCCAAGGGACAGGCCCTAACTATGGCTACACCTTC; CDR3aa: CASSQGTGPNYGYTF
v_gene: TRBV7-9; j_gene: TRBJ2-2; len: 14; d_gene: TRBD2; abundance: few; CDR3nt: TGTGCCAGCAACCCGGCTAGCGGGACCGGGGAGCTGTTTTTT; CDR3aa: CASNPASGTGELFF
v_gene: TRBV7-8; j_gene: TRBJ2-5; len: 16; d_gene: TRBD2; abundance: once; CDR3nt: TGTGCCAGCAGCAAGTCGGGGCGGGGGGGCACGGAGACCCAGTACTTC; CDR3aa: CASSKSGRGGTETQYF
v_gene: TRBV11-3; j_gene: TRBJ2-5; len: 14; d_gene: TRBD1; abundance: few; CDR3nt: TGTGCCAGCAGCCGCAGACAGGGCCAAGAGACCCAGTACTTC; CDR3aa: CASSRRQGQETQYF
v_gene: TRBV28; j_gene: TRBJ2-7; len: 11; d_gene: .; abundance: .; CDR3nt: TGTGCCAGCAAGATTAGCTACGAGCAGTACTTC; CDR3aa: CASKISYEQYF
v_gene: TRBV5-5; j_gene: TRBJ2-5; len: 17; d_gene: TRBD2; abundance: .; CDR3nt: TGTGCCAGCAGCTTGGAGACTAGCGGGAAACAAGGAGAGACCCAGTACTTC; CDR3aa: CASSLETSGKQGETQYF
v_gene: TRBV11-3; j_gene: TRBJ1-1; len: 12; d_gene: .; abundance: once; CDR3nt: TGTGCCAGCAGCAAGGAGGGAACTGAAGCTTTCTTT; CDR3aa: CASSKEGTEAFF
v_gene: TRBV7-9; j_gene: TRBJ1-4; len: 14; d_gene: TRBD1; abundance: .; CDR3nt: TGTGCCAGCATCGACAGGGGGGATGGAGAAAAACTGTTTTTT; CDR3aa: CASIDRGDGEKLFF
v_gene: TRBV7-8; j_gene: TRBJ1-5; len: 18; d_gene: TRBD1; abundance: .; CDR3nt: TGTGCCAGCAGCTTAGCGAGAAGGGGACAGGGGCGCAATCAGCCCCAGCATTTT; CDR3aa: CASSLARRGQGRNQPQHF
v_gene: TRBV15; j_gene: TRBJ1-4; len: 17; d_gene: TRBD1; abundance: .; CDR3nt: TGTGCCACCAGCCCCCGGGACAGCTGGACAACTAATGAAAAACTGTTTTTT; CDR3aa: CATSPRDSWTTNEKLFF
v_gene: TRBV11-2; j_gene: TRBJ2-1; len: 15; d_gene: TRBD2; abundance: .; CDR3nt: TGTGCCAGCAGCATTAGCGGGAGATTTTACAATGAGCAGTTCTTC; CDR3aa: CASSISGRFYNEQFF
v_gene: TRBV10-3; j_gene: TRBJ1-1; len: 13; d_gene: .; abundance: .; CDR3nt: TGTGCCATCAGTGATCAGGGGTTGACTGAAGCTTTCTTT; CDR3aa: CAISDQGLTEAFF
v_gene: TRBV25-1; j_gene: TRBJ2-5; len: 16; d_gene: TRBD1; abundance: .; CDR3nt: TGTGCCAGCAGCTATCGCAAGACAGGGGATAAAGAGACCCAGTACTTC; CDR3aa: CASSYRKTGDKETQYF
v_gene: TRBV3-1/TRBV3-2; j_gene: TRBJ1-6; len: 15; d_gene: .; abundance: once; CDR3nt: TGTGCCAGCAGCCTACTACAGGGTAGTGAATCACCCCTCCACTTT; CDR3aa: CASSLLQGSESPLHF
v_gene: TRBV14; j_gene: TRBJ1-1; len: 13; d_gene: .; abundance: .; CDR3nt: TGTGCCAGCAGCCACTCCCTAAGCAGGGCAGCTTTCTTT; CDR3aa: CASSHSLSRAAFF
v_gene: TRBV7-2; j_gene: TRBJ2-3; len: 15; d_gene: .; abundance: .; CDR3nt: TGTGCCAGCAGCCCAACTGGGAGAAGCACAGATACGCAGTATTTT; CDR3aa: CASSPTGRSTDTQYF
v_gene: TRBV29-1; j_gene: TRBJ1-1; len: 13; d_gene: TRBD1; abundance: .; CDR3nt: TGCAGCGTCGCCTGGACAGGAGAAACTGAAGCTTTCTTT; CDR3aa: CSVAWTGETEAFF
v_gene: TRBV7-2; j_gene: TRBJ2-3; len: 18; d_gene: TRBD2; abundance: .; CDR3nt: TGTGCCAGCAGCCCACGACGGGGGGGCGGTTCTAGCACAGATACGCAGTATTTT; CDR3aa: CASSPRRGGGSSTDTQYF
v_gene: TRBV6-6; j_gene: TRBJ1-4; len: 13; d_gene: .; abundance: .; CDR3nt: TGTGCCAGCGTGGACTCTACTAATGAAAAACTGTTTTTT; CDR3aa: CASVDSTNEKLFF
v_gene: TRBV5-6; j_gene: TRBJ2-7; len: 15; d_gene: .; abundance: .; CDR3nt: TGTGCCAGCAGCTTGTTAGGGGCCCTTACCTACGAGCAGTACTTC; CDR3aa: CASSLLGALTYEQYF
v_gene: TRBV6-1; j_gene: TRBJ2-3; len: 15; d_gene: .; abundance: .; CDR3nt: TGTGCCAGCAGTGAAGGCGGGGTTAGCACAGATACGCAGTATTTT; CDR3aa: CASSEGGVSTDTQYF
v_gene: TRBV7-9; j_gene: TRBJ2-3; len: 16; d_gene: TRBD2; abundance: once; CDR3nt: TGTGCCAGCAGCTTCGGACTAGCGGTTTCCACAGATACGCAGTATTTT; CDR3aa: CASSFGLAVSTDTQYF
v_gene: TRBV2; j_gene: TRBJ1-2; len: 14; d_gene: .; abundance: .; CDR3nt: TGTGCCAGCAGTCTTCTAGGAGGGAACTATGGCTACACCTTC; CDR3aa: CASSLLGGNYGYTF
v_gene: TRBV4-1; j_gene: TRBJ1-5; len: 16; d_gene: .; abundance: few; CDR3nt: TGCGCCAGCAGCCAAGCCGGCAGGGGAAGCAATCAGCCCCAGCATTTT; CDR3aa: CASSQAGRGSNQPQHF
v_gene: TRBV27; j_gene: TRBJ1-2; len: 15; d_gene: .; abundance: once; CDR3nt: TGTGCCAGCAGTCGGTTCCTAGACAGAACTCATGGCTACACCTTC; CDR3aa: CASSRFLDRTHGYTF
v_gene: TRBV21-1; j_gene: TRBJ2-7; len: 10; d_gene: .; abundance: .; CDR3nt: TGTCGGCCGGGAATCTACGAGCAGTACTTC; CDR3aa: CRPGIYEQYF
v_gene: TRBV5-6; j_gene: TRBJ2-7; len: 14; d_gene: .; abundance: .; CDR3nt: TGTGCCAGCAGCTTCTCGGCGGTTACCTACGAGCAGTACTTC; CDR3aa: CASSFSAVTYEQYF
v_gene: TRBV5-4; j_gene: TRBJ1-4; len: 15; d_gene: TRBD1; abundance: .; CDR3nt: TGTGCCAGCAGCTTGGGGGGACAGGGGAATGAAAAACTGTTTTTT; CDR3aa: CASSLGGQGNEKLFF
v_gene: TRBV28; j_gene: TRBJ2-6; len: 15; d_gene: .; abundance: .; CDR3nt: TGTGCCAGCGGTTTATCGGGGACTGGGGCCAACGTCCTGACTTTC; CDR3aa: CASGLSGTGANVLTF
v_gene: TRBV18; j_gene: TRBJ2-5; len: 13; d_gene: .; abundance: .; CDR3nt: TGTGCCAGCTCACGCGGGGCGCGTGAGACCCAGTACTTC; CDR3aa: CASSRGARETQYF
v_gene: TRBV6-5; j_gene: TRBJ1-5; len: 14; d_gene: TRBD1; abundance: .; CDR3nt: TGTGCCAGTGTAGACAGGGGGCAAAGTCAGCCCCAGCATTTT; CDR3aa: CASVDRGQSQPQHF
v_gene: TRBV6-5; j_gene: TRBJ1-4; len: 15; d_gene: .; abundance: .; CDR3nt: TGTGCCAGCAGCCCCGTACAGGGTTCTAATGAAAAACTGTTTTTT; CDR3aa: CASSPVQGSNEKLFF
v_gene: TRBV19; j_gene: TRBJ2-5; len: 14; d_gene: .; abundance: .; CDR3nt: TGTGCCAGTAGTATGGGAAGGAGGATGGAGACCCAGTACTTC; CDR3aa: CASSMGRRMETQYF
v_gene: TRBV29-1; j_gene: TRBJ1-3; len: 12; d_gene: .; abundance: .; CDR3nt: TGCAGCGTCGGACAGTCTGGAAACACCATATATTTT; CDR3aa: CSVGQSGNTIYF
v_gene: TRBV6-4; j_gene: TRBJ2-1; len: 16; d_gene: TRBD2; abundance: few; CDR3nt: TGTGCCAGCAGTGAGGCTAGCGGGGGGGCCATGGATGAGCAGTTCTTC; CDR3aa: CASSEASGGAMDEQFF
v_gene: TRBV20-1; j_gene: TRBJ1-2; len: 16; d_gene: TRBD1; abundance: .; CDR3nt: TGCAGTGCTAGTCCGCCCGGGACAGCCTCTAACTATGGCTACACCTTC; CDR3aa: CSASPPGTASNYGYTF
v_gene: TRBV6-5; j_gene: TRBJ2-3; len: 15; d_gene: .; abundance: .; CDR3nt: TGTGCCAGCCGAGACTATTCCGGGGGTAAAGATACGCAGTATTTT; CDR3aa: CASRDYSGGKDTQYF
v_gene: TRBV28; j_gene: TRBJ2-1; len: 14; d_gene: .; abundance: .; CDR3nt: TGTGCCAGCAGGGCCGACTACAGCTACAATGAGCAGTTCTTC; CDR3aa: CASRADYSYNEQFF
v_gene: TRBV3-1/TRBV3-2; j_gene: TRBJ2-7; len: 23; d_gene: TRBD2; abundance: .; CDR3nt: TGTGCCAGCAGTCTCCATCCGACAGGGTTTCTAGCGGGAGCCCTGCCGGACCCCTACGAGCAGTACTTC; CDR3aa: CASSLHPTGFLAGALPDPYEQYF
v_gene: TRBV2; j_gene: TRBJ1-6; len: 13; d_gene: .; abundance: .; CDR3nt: TGTGCCAGCAACGAAGTAGGGAGTTCACCCCTCCACTTT; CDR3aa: CASNEVGSSPLHF